These T cell receptor beta chains were read from a single sample in a study of cytomegalovirus exposure and HLA in healthy donors. Assay used: immunoSEQ multiplex PCR; TCRdb lists only in-frame clones, some missing. In total, the table holds some 200,000 clones. The sequencing input was PBMCs. The receptors were gathered from a woman aged 18-29 years in good health and CMV-seropositive. The CDR3 runs from the conserved cysteine through the conserved F or W. Each record gives: J gene, V gene, D gene, CDR3 DNA, CDR3 protein. A D gene is named only where the DNA matches it firmly.

J: TRBJ1-5; V: TRBV7-9; D: -; DNA: TGTGCCAGCAGCATTGACGGGTATCAGCCCCAGCATTTT; CDR3: CASSIDGYQPQHF
J: TRBJ1-5; V: TRBV10-3; D: -; DNA: TGTGCCACCAGTGATAATCCGAGGAATGTATCACACCCTAGGCCCCAGCATTTT; CDR3: CATSDNPRNVSHPRPQHF
J: TRBJ2-5; V: TRBV11-1; D: -; DNA: TGTGCCAGCAGCAAAAGAGGGTCGAAGGGTCCAGAGACCCAGTACTTC; CDR3: CASSKRGSKGPETQYF
J: TRBJ2-5; V: TRBV29-1; D: -; DNA: TGCAGCGTTGGAGGAGAGACCCAGTACTTC; CDR3: CSVGGETQYF
J: TRBJ2-3; V: TRBV11-3; D: TRBD2; DNA: TGTGCCAGCAGCTTGACTAGCCCCTTGGAGGATACGCAGTATTTT; CDR3: CASSLTSPLEDTQYF
J: TRBJ2-7; V: TRBV15; D: TRBD2; DNA: TGTGCCACCAGCTTCGGGACTAGCGTATCCCCCGAGCAGTACTTC; CDR3: CATSFGTSVSPEQYF
J: TRBJ1-1; V: TRBV6-6; D: TRBD1; DNA: TGTGCCAGCAGCCCTCGACAGGGCGGGTTATCTGAAGCTTTCTTT; CDR3: CASSPRQGGLSEAFF
J: TRBJ2-5; V: TRBV4-3; D: TRBD1; DNA: TGCGCCAGCAGCCAAGATCACACAGGGGGGCCCAGGTCAGAGACCCAGTACTTC; CDR3: CASSQDHTGGPRSETQYF
J: TRBJ2-1; V: TRBV7-2; D: -; DNA: TGTGCCAGCAGCCCCCGCCGGAGTAACTCCTACAATGAGCAGTTCTTC; CDR3: CASSPRRSNSYNEQFF
J: TRBJ1-5; V: TRBV10-1; D: -; DNA: TGCGCCAGCAGTGGGCCAGGCTATCAGCCCCAGCATTTT; CDR3: CASSGPGYQPQHF
J: TRBJ2-3; V: TRBV14; D: TRBD1; DNA: TGTGCCAGCAGCCAAGAAGTCCAGGGGGCAGATACGCAGTATTTT; CDR3: CASSQEVQGADTQYF
J: TRBJ1-5; V: TRBV6-6; D: -; DNA: TGTGCCAGCAGTCCGGGGGGGGACCAGCCCCAGCATTTT; CDR3: CASSPGGDQPQHF
J: TRBJ2-3; V: TRBV5-1; D: -; DNA: TGCGCCAGCAGCTACCAGGGGACAGATACGCAGTATTTT; CDR3: CASSYQGTDTQYF
J: TRBJ2-7; V: TRBV6-6; D: -; DNA: TGTGCCAGCAGTTACTACTCTGGGACATTATACGAGCAGTACTTC; CDR3: CASSYYSGTLYEQYF
J: TRBJ2-1; V: TRBV7-9; D: TRBD1; DNA: TGTGCCAGCAGACCAACGGGGACAGGGAACAATGAGCAGTTCTTC; CDR3: CASRPTGTGNNEQFF
J: TRBJ2-1; V: TRBV7-7; D: TRBD1; DNA: TGTGCTAGCAGCCCCTCGGCAGGGGGTAGCAATGAGCAGTTCTTC; CDR3: CASSPSAGGSNEQFF
J: TRBJ2-3; V: TRBV9; D: TRBD2; DNA: TGTGCCAGCAGCCGGGGGGACGGCAGCACGCAGTATTTT; CDR3: CASSRGDGSTQYF
J: TRBJ1-2; V: TRBV5-5; D: TRBD1; DNA: TGTGCCAGCAGCTTGGTGGCAGGGGGCCTCAACTATGGCTACACCTTC; CDR3: CASSLVAGGLNYGYTF
J: TRBJ1-1; V: TRBV7-9; D: -; DNA: TGTGCTCTGGAGGTGAACACTGAAGCTTTCTTT; CDR3: CALEVNTEAFF
J: TRBJ2-1; V: TRBV30; D: TRBD1; DNA: TGTGCCTGGAGGCAGGGGGTTTCGAAATACAATGAGCAGTTCTTC; CDR3: CAWRQGVSKYNEQFF
J: TRBJ2-2; V: TRBV7-3; D: TRBD2; DNA: TGTGCCAGCAGCTTAACTGGCGGGGGGGCCGGAGGGGAGCTGTTTTTT; CDR3: CASSLTGGGAGGELFF
J: TRBJ1-5; V: TRBV7-9; D: -; DNA: TGTGCCAGCAGCGACGGACAGTCCCCCCAGCCCCAGCATTTT; CDR3: CASSDGQSPQPQHF
J: TRBJ2-2; V: TRBV10-3; D: TRBD1; DNA: TGTGCCATCAGCGGGACAGGGCCGAACACCGGGGAGCTGTTTTTT; CDR3: CAISGTGPNTGELFF
J: TRBJ2-7; V: TRBV5-6; D: TRBD1; DNA: TGTGCCAGCAGCTTCAACGGACAGGGGGGACACGAGCAGTACTTC; CDR3: CASSFNGQGGHEQYF
J: TRBJ1-5; V: TRBV4-2; D: TRBD1; DNA: TGTGCCAGCAGCCAGGGGACAGGGGGTCGTGGTTCCCAGCATTTT; CDR3: CASSQGTGGRGSQHF
J: TRBJ2-1; V: TRBV4-2; D: TRBD2; DNA: TGTGCCAGCAGCCAGGTAGCGGGTTTCCCCAATTCCTACAATGAGCAGTTCTTC; CDR3: CASSQVAGFPNSYNEQFF
J: TRBJ1-1; V: TRBV6-5; D: -; DNA: TGTGCCAGCAGTTACTCTAAGACAGGCCTTAACACTGAAGCTTTCTTT; CDR3: CASSYSKTGLNTEAFF
J: TRBJ2-3; V: TRBV5-4; D: TRBD2; DNA: TGTGCCAGCAGCTTGGCACTAGCGGGAAACACAGATACGCAGTATTTT; CDR3: CASSLALAGNTDTQYF
J: TRBJ2-3; V: TRBV7-3; D: -; DNA: TGTGCCAGCAGCTTAAGTAGCGCAGATACGCAGTATTTT; CDR3: CASSLSSADTQYF
J: TRBJ1-1; V: TRBV23-1; D: TRBD1; DNA: TGCGCCAGCAGTCCGGACAGGGGCCGAATCACTGAAGCTTTCTTT; CDR3: CASSPDRGRITEAFF
J: TRBJ2-7; V: TRBV7-2; D: TRBD1; DNA: TGTGCCAGCAGCTTGAGTACAGGGGCCTACGAGCAGTACTTC; CDR3: CASSLSTGAYEQYF
J: TRBJ1-3; V: TRBV10-3; D: -; DNA: TGTGCCATCAGCGACGACGGGTCGACTGGAAACACCATATATTTT; CDR3: CAISDDGSTGNTIYF
J: TRBJ1-1; V: TRBV6-6; D: -; DNA: TGTGCCAGCGGGCACCTGAACACTGAAGCTTTCTTT; CDR3: CASGHLNTEAFF
J: TRBJ2-1; V: TRBV7-7; D: -; DNA: TGTGCTAGCAGCTTAGGACACTACAATGAGCAGTTCTTC; CDR3: CASSLGHYNEQFF
J: TRBJ2-3; V: TRBV4-1; D: TRBD2; DNA: TGCGCCAGCAGCCAAGATATACCGGGAGGACGGACAGATACGCAGTATTTT; CDR3: CASSQDIPGGRTDTQYF
J: TRBJ2-3; V: TRBV18; D: TRBD2; DNA: TGTGCCAGCTCATTAGCGGGAGGGCCGGATACGCAGTATTTT; CDR3: CASSLAGGPDTQYF
J: TRBJ2-5; V: TRBV5-1; D: TRBD1; DNA: TGCGCCAGCAGCCCGGACAGGATTATCCAGTACTTC; CDR3: CASSPDRIIQYF
J: TRBJ1-4; V: TRBV7-9; D: -; DNA: TGTGCTCTCACGCGGGGGACTATCGCAACTAATGAAAAACTGTTTTTT; CDR3: CALTRGTIATNEKLFF
J: TRBJ2-2; V: TRBV2; D: -; DNA: TGTGCCAGCAGTGCGGGTTGGGACACCGGGGAGCTGTTTTTT; CDR3: CASSAGWDTGELFF
J: TRBJ2-7; V: TRBV11-3; D: -; DNA: TGTGCCAGCAGCTTAGCGTTGTGGGGGGTGGACGAGCAGTACTTC; CDR3: CASSLALWGVDEQYF
J: TRBJ2-7; V: TRBV7-9; D: TRBD2; DNA: TGTGCCAGCAGAAGCCCCGGGACTAGCGGAACCTACGAGCAGTACTTC; CDR3: CASRSPGTSGTYEQYF
J: TRBJ2-2; V: TRBV2; D: -; DNA: TGTGCCAGCAGCGAGACTCTTATGGGGAACACCGGGGAGCTGTTTTTT; CDR3: CASSETLMGNTGELFF
J: TRBJ2-1; V: TRBV7-2; D: TRBD1; DNA: TGTGCCAGCAGCTTCGACAGGGGGCACCACAATGAGCAGTTCTTC; CDR3: CASSFDRGHHNEQFF
J: TRBJ1-2; V: TRBV9; D: -; DNA: TGTGCCAGCAGCGTAGACAGGGAGGGCTATGGCTACACCTTC; CDR3: CASSVDREGYGYTF
J: TRBJ1-5; V: TRBV19; D: -; DNA: TGTGCCAGTAGTAGATTTTTCGACAGCACAAATCAGCCCCAGCATTTT; CDR3: CASSRFFDSTNQPQHF
J: TRBJ2-7; V: TRBV18; D: TRBD2; DNA: TGTGCCAGCTCACCAGGGACTAGACCCTACGAGCAGTACTTC; CDR3: CASSPGTRPYEQYF
J: TRBJ1-2; V: TRBV19; D: -; DNA: TGTGCCAGTAGGTCCCCAGGCCGAGGGGGCTACACCTTC; CDR3: CASRSPGRGGYTF
J: TRBJ1-6; V: TRBV30; D: TRBD1; DNA: TGTGCCTACAGGGGATTGGGGGGTTCACCCCTCCACTTT; CDR3: CAYRGLGGSPLHF
J: TRBJ2-5; V: TRBV30; D: -; DNA: TGTGCCTGGAGTGTCCGGCTAGCGGAGACCCAGTACTTC; CDR3: CAWSVRLAETQYF
J: TRBJ1-1; V: TRBV4-2; D: -; DNA: TGTGCCAGCAGCCAAGAATCAGGGGCAGGGAACACTGAAGCTTTCTTT; CDR3: CASSQESGAGNTEAFF
J: TRBJ1-2; V: TRBV7-7; D: TRBD1; DNA: TGTGCCAGCAGCTTTTTTATGGGTCTCCGGGACAGGGTAAGGGGAGGCTACACCTTC; CDR3: CASSFFMGLRDRVRGGYTF
J: TRBJ2-2; V: TRBV19; D: TRBD1; DNA: TGTGCCAGTAGTGCCCGACAGGGGTCCGGGGAGCTGTTTTTT; CDR3: CASSARQGSGELFF
J: TRBJ1-1; V: TRBV10-3; D: -; DNA: TGTGCCATCAGTGAATCAAGCTGGACAGTTGATTACACTGAAGCTTTCTTT; CDR3: CAISESSWTVDYTEAFF
J: TRBJ2-1; V: TRBV4-1; D: TRBD2; DNA: TGCGCCAGCAGCCAAGATCGCGGGAGGAATCCCTACAATGAGCAGTTCTTC; CDR3: CASSQDRGRNPYNEQFF
J: TRBJ1-2; V: TRBV6-5; D: -; DNA: TGTGCCAGCAGTTACGCGGTTTCCACAGGGTTCTATGGCTACACCTTC; CDR3: CASSYAVSTGFYGYTF
J: TRBJ2-5; V: TRBV7-2; D: -; DNA: TGTGCCAGCAGCTTAGAAGACTTGGAGACCCAGTACTTC; CDR3: CASSLEDLETQYF
J: TRBJ1-1; V: TRBV9; D: -; DNA: TGTGCCAGCAGCTTCGGAGATGGCACACAAGCTTTCTTT; CDR3: CASSFGDGTQAFF
J: TRBJ1-1; V: TRBV19; D: -; DNA: TGTGCCAGTAGTAGCACCCCGGGGTCTGCTGAAGCTTTCTTT; CDR3: CASSSTPGSAEAFF
J: TRBJ1-4; V: TRBV27; D: TRBD1; DNA: TGTGCCAGCAGCTTAACAGGGGGTAATGAAAAACTGTTTTTT; CDR3: CASSLTGGNEKLFF